Each of the 20 T cell receptor beta chains below was sequenced from the same sample in a study of T cell changes during pregnancy in multiple sclerosis. The protocol was immunoSEQ multiplex PCR, while the TCRdb copy is restricted to in-frame clones and leaves out a portion. This sample has more than 25,000 clones, with over 85% found just once. Sample: CD4+ T cells from peripheral blood mononuclear cells, taken in the first trimester of pregnancy. The receptor set was obtained from a female donor with multiple sclerosis, enrolled in a pregnancy study.

This chain joins TRBV11-2 and TRBJ2-2; 8 positions agree with TRBD2. Looked up from germline, CDR1 is SGHAT and CDR2 is FQNNGV. V shed 10 bases, J shed 6 bases, and the junction held 10 bases outside the gene matches. The CDR3 covers 14 residues. The CDR3 DNA reads TGTGCCACCCATTGGGGACTAGAATCCGGGGAGCTGTTTTTT. Amino acids: CATHWGLESGELFF.

The gene calls are TRBV19 and TRBJ1-6, with 7 bases aligning to TRBD1. J lost 7 bases, V lost 9 bases, and 6 bases had no gene match. The length of the CDR3 is 13 residues. Germline CDR1 and CDR2: LNHDA and SQIVND (reference sequence). CDR3 sequence (DNA): TGTGCCAGCCAGGGGGTCAGGAATTCACCCCTCCACTTT. It translates to CASQGVRNSPLHF. Drawing the rest from reference TRBV19 and TRBJ1-6, the complete variable domain is DGGITQSPKYLFRKEGQNVTLSCEQNLNHDAMYWYRQDPGQGLRLIYYSQIVNDFQKGDIAEGYSVSREKKESFPLTVTSAQKNPTAFYLCASQGVRNSPLHFGNGTRLTVT.

This clone was seen a handful of times. V and J are TRBV7-9 and TRBJ1-5; D possibly corresponds to TRBD1 (5 bases). The V and J ends lost 5 bases and 2 bases respectively, with 16 bases between them. CDR1 and CDR2 from the germline V gene are SEHNR and FQNEAQ (reference sequence). The CDR3 length is 16 residues. The CDR3 sequence: CASSIQHQGGNQPQHF. The CDR3 DNA reads as TGTGCCAGCAGCATACAACACCAGGGTGGCAATCAGCCCCAGCATTTT. The whole variable domain, filled in from reference TRBV7-9 and TRBJ1-5, reads DTGVSQNPRHKITKRGQNVTFRCDPISEHNRLYWYRQTLGQGPEFLTYFQNEAQLEKSRLLSDRFSAERPKGSFSTLEIQRTEQGDSAMYLCASSIQHQGGNQPQHFGDGTRLSIL.

The gene calls are TRBV4-2 and TRBJ2-1; 10 nucleotides agree with TRBD2. The CDR3 has 20 residues. The germline V gene encodes CDR1 LGHNA and CDR2 YNFKEQ. V shed 0 bases and J 4 bases; nucleotides not matched to a gene: 15. This CDR3 reads CASSQDRLSSGGALYNEQFF. DNA for the CDR3: TGTGCCAGCAGCCAAGATCGCCTGTCGAGCGGGGGGGCCCTATACAATGAGCAGTTCTTC.

V usage is TRBV7-2 and J usage is TRBJ2-7, with 9 bases lining up with TRBD1. With V trimmed by 5 bases and J by 7 bases, 12 bases remained unmatched. CDR3 length: 15 amino acids. The germline CDR1 and CDR2 sequences are SGHTA and FQGNSA. The CDR3 is CASSIQGAQAQEQYF. DNA of the CDR3: TGTGCCAGCAGCATACAGGGGGCGCAGGCGCAGGAGCAGTACTTC.

The rearrangement joins TRBV14 to TRBJ2-1; 10 bases are a match to TRBD1. Germline trimming cut 1 base from V and 0 bases from J; bases unmatched to any gene: 9. CDR1 and CDR2 from the germline V gene are SGHDN and FVKESK. The CDR3 runs to 19 residues. CDR3 sequence: CASSQAGTGARGSYNEQFF. Written as DNA, the CDR3 is TGTGCCAGCAGCCAAGCCGGGACAGGGGCTAGGGGCTCCTACAATGAGCAGTTCTTC.

The chain employs TRBV18 and TRBJ1-1; D is undetermined. Germline CDR1 is KGHSH and CDR2 is LQKENI. V lost 2 bases and J lost 1, with 26 bases in between. CDR3 length: 20 residues. The CDR3 DNA sequence: TGTGCCAGCTCACCATCCCTCTATGTTTTTGGTCTGATCGGGAACACTGAAGCTTTCTTT. Its translation is CASSPSLYVFGLIGNTEAFF.

This chain links TRBV7-8 with TRBJ2-7; D call uncertain. CDR1 SGHVS and CDR2 FQNEAQ come from the germline V gene. V lost 4 bases and J 5 bases, leaving 15 bases between the germline ends. There are 14 residues in the CDR3. CDR3 sequence reads: CASSYAGSWDEQYF. Here the CDR3 DNA reads TGTGCCAGCAGCTATGCCGGGTCCTGGGACGAGCAGTACTTC.

The genes are TRBV6-5 and TRBJ2-7; a possible D gene is TRBD1 (5 bases). The germline V gene encodes CDR1 MNHEY and CDR2 SVGAGI. The CDR3 totals 14 residues. V lost 0 bases to trimming and J lost 1 base, with 7 bases between them. CDR3 amino acids: CASSYSTASYEQYF. The CDR3 nucleotides are TGTGCCAGCAGTTACTCGACAGCTTCCTACGAGCAGTACTTC.

The rearrangement links TRBV19 to TRBJ2-5; the match to TRBD1 covers 7 bases. V trimming: 2 bases; J trimming: 9 bases; junction bases outside the gene matches: 6. Germline V gives CDR1 LNHDA, CDR2 SQIVND (reference sequence). The CDR3 is 13 amino acids. The DNA of the CDR3 is TGTGCCAGTAGTATAAGGGACAGCGGTCCCCAGTACTTC. Amino acid sequence: CASSIRDSGPQYF.

The chain links TRBV7-9 to TRBJ1-2; tentatively, D is TRBD1 (5 bases). The CDR3 is made up of 14 amino acids. Deletions cut 5 bases from V and 7 bases from J, with 17 bases between. Germline CDR1 and CDR2: SEHNR and FQNEAQ (reference sequence). In DNA, the CDR3 is TGTGCCAGCAGCAAGACCCAGGGAAAGTCTGGCTACACCTTC. Protein product: CASSKTQGKSGYTF.

The chain links TRBV5-1 to TRBJ2-5; 9 nucleotides match TRBD1. V was clipped by 5 bases and J by 5 bases; unmatched bases: 4. CDR1 and CDR2 (germline): SGHRS, YFSETQ. The length of the CDR3 is 13 residues. CDR3 region: CASSFTGGETQYF. CDR3 nucleotides: TGCGCCAGCAGTTTTACAGGGGGCGAGACCCAGTACTTC.

This rearrangement joins TRBV28 to TRBJ1-1; perhaps TRBD1 as D (6 bases). Germline assignment: CDR1 MDHEN and CDR2 SYDVKM. The CDR3 consists of 13 residues. Trimming cost V 4 bases and J 3 bases, with 9 bases left between them. Here the CDR3 DNA reads TGTGCCAGCAGTTACTCAGGGGACACTGAAGCTTTCTTT. Its protein product is CASSYSGDTEAFF.

This chain joins TRBV11-2 and TRBJ1-1; D unclear. This CDR3 is 11 amino acids long. V dropped 1 base and J dropped 9 bases, with 6 bases sitting between them. Germline CDR1 and CDR2: SGHAT and FQNNGV. The CDR3, as DNA: TGTGCCAGCAGCTTAGGAGAAAAAGCTTTCTTT. Translation gives CASSLGEKAFF. The variable domain in full, completed from reference TRBV11-2 and TRBJ1-1, reads EAGVAQSPRYKIIEKRQSVAFWCNPISGHATLYWYQQILGQGPKLLIQFQNNGVVDDSQLPKDRFSAERLKGVDSTLKIQPAKLEDSAVYLCASSLGEKAFFGQGTRLTVV.

The chain links TRBV10-1 to TRBJ1-1; 7 bases are a match to TRBD1. In germline, CDR1 is WNHNN, CDR2 SYGVQD (reference sequence). J gave up 3 bases and V 3 bases, and 7 bases lay outside the gene matches. The CDR3 contains 15 residues. DNA for the CDR3: TGCGCCAGCAGTGACCACAGGGGATTGGACACTGAAGCTTTCTTT. It codes for CASSDHRGLDTEAFF.

The rearrangement uses TRBV2 and TRBJ2-7; no reliable D call. This CDR3 spans 13 amino acids. CDR1 and CDR2 from the germline V gene are SNHLY and FYNNEI. The ends were cut back, 4 bases at V and 0 bases at J, with 7 bases in the middle. DNA of the CDR3: TGTGCCAGCAGTGTTCAGGTCTCCTACGAGCAGTACTTC. Translated, it gives CASSVQVSYEQYF.

The V and J genes are TRBV7-8 and TRBJ1-2; TRBD1 is a possible D gene (5 bases). Trimming stripped 5 bases from V and 3 bases from J, with 22 bases between. This CDR3 is 17 amino acids long. Germline V lookup: CDR1 SGHVS, CDR2 FQNEAQ. For the CDR3, the DNA is TGTGCCAGCAGCCTAAGTTCGTCCAGGGAAGGGTACTATGGCTACACCTTC. Amino acids: CASSLSSSREGYYGYTF.

The chain is built from TRBV4-3 and TRBJ2-2; D remains unclear. The length of the CDR3 is 14 residues. Germline CDR1 reads LGHNA; CDR2 reads YSLEER. Trimming cost V 0 bases and J 7 bases, with 9 bases left between them. In nucleotides, the CDR3 is TGCGCCAGCAGCCAAGATTACTTCGGCGGGGAGCTGTTTTTT. As protein: CASSQDYFGGELFF.

The DNA for the CDR3 is TGTGCCAGCAGCTTAGGTTTCGGGTACGGGGAGCAGTTCTTC. Amino acids: CASSLGFGYGEQFF. This rearrangement joins TRBV7-2 to TRBJ2-1, with D hard to call. Germline CDR1 is SGHTA and CDR2 is FQGNSA. The CDR3 totals 14 residues. V gave up 1 base and J gave up 10 bases, with 14 bases separating them.

The gene calls are TRBV6-5 and TRBJ1-4, with TRBD1 identical over 7 bases. Per germline, CDR1 MNHEY and CDR2 SVGAGI. CDR3 length: 16 residues. With 2 bases clipped from V and 7 bases from J, the junction kept 10 bases outside the gene matches. Here the CDR3 DNA reads TGTGCCAGCAGTTACCTGTCGTCGGCAGGGGGTGAAAAACTGTTTTTT. Translated, it gives CASSYLSSAGGEKLFF.